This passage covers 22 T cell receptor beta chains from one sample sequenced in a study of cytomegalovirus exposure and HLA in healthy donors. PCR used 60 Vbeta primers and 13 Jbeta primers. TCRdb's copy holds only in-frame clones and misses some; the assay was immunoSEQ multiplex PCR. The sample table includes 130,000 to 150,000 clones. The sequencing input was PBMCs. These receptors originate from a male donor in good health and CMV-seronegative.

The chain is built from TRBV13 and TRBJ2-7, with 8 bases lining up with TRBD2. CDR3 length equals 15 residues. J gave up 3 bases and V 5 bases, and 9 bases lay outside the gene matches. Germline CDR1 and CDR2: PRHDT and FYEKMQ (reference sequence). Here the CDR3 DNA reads TGTGCCAGCAGCCCCGGAGGAGCGGGAGACTACGAGCAGTACTTC. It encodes CASSPGGAGDYEQYF. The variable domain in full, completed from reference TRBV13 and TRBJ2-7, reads AAGVIQSPRHLIKEKRETATLKCYPIPRHDTVYWYQQGPGQDPQFLISFYEKMQSDKGSIPDRFSAQQFSDYHSELNMSSLELGDSALYFCASSPGGAGDYEQYFGPGTRLTVT.

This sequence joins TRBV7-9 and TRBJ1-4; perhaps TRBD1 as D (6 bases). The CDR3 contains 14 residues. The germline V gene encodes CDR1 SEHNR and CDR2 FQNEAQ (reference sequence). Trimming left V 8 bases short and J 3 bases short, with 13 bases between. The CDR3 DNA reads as TGTGCCAGCTCTAGGGGGGGGCCTAATGAAAAACTGTTTTTT. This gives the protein CASSRGGPNEKLFF.

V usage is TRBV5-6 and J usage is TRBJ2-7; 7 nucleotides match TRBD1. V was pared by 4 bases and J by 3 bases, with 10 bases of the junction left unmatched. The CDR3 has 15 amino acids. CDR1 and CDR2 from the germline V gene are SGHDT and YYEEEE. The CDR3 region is CASSEDRDGLYEQYF. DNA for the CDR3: TGTGCCAGCAGCGAAGACAGGGACGGGCTCTACGAGCAGTACTTC.

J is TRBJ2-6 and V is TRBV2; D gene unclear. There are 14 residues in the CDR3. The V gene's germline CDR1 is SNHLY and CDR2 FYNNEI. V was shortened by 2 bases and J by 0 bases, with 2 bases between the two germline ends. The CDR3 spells CASSELSGANVLTF. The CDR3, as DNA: TGTGCCAGCAGTGAACTCTCTGGGGCCAACGTCCTGACTTTC. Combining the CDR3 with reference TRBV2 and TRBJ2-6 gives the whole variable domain EPEVTQTPSHQVTQMGQEVILRCVPISNHLYFYWYRQILGQKVEFLVSFYNNEISEKSEIFDDQFSVERPDGSNFTLKIRSTKLEDSAMYFCASSELSGANVLTFGAGSRLTVL.

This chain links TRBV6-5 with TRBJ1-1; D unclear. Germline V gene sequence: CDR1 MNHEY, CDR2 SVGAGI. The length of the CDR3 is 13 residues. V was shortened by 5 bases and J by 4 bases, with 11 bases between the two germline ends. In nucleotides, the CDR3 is TGTGCCAGCAGTCCTCCGGGTTTCACTGAAGCTTTCTTT. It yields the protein CASSPPGFTEAFF.

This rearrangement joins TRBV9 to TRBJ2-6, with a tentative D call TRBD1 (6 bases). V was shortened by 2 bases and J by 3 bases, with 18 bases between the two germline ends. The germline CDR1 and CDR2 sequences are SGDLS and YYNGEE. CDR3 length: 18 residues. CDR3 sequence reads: CASSVSNPQGIGANVLTF. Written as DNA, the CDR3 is TGTGCCAGCAGCGTGTCAAACCCTCAGGGGATTGGGGCCAACGTCCTGACTTTC. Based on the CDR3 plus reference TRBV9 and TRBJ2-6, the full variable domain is DSGVTQTPKHLITATGQRVTLRCSPRSGDLSVYWYQQSLDQGLQFLIQYYNGEERAKGNILERFSAQQFPDLHSELNLSSLELGDSALYFCASSVSNPQGIGANVLTFGAGSRLTVL.

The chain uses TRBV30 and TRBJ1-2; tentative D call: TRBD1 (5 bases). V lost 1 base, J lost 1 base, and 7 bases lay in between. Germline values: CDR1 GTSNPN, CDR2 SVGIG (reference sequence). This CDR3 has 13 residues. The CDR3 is CAWSGQSNYGYTF. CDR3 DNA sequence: TGTGCCTGGAGTGGACAGAGTAACTATGGCTACACCTTC.

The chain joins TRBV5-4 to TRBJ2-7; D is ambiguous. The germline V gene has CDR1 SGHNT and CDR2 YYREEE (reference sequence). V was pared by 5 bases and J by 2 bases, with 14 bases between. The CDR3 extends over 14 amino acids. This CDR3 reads CASSSRVYPYEQYF. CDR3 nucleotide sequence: TGTGCCAGCAGTTCTCGGGTCTACCCCTACGAGCAGTACTTC.

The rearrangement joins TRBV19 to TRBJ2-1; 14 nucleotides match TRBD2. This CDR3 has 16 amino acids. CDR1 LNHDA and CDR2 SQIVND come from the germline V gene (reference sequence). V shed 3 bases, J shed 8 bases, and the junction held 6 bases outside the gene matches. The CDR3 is CASSIVGTSGRDEQFF. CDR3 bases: TGTGCCAGTAGTATTGTAGGGACTAGCGGGAGAGATGAGCAGTTCTTC.

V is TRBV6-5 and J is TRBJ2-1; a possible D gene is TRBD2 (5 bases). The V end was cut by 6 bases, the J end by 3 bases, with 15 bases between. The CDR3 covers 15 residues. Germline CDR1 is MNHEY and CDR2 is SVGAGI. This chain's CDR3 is CASSPSGIGYNEQFF. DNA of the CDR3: TGTGCCAGCAGCCCCTCCGGGATCGGCTACAATGAGCAGTTCTTC.

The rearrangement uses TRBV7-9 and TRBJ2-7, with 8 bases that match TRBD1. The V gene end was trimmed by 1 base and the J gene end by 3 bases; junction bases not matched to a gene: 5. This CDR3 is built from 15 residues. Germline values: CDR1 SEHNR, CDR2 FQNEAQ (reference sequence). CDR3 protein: CASSLGTGTNYEQYF. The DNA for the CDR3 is TGTGCCAGCAGCTTAGGGACAGGGACGAACTACGAGCAGTACTTC.

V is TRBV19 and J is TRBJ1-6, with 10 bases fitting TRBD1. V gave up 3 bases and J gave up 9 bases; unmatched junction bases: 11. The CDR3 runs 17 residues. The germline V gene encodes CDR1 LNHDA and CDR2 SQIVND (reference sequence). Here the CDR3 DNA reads TGTGCCAGTAGTATTAATCCGGGACAGGGGCTGGGTTCACCCCTCCACTTT. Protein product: CASSINPGQGLGSPLHF.

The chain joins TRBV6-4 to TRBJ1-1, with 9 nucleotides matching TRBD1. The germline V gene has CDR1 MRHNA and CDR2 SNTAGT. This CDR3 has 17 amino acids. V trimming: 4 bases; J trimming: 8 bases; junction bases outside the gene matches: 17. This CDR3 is CASSASWTGDRVGEAFF. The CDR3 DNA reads TGTGCCAGCAGTGCTTCATGGACAGGGGATAGAGTGGGAGAAGCTTTCTTT.

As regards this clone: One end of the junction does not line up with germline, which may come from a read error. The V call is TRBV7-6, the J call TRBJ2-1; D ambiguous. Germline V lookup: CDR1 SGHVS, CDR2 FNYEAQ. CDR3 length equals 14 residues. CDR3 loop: CASSSLFSSNEQFF. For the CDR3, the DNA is TGTGCCAGCAGCTCCTTATTTTCCTCCAATGAGCAGTTCTTC.

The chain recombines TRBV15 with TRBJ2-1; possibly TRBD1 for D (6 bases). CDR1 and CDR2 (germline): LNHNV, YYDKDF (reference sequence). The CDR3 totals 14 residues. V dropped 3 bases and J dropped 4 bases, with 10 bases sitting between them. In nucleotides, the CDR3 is TGTGCCACCAGCAGTGGGGACATATACAATGAGCAGTTCTTC. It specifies CATSSGDIYNEQFF.

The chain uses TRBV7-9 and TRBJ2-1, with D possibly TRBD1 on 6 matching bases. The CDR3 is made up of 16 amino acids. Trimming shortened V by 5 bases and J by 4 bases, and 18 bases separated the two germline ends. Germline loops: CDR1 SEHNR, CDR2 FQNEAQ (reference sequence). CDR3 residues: CASSATGTNLYNEQFF. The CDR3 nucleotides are TGTGCCAGCAGCGCCACAGGGACCAACTTGTACAATGAGCAGTTCTTC. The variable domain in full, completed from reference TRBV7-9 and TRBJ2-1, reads DTGVSQNPRHKITKRGQNVTFRCDPISEHNRLYWYRQTLGQGPEFLTYFQNEAQLEKSRLLSDRFSAERPKGSFSTLEIQRTEQGDSAMYLCASSATGTNLYNEQFFGPGTRLTVL.

CDR3: CASSPRLEAYEQYF. The CDR3 DNA follows: TGTGCCAGCTCACCACGGTTAGAAGCCTACGAGCAGTACTTC. This chain connects TRBV18 to TRBJ2-7, with D unresolved. The germline V gene has CDR1 KGHSH and CDR2 LQKENI. The CDR3 runs 14 residues. Trimming took off 1 base at V and 2 bases at J, with 9 bases between the two ends.

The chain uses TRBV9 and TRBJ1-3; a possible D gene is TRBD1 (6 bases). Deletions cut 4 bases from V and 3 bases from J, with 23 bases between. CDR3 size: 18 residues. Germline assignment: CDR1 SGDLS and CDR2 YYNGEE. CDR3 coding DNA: TGTGCCAGCAGCCCGAGATTGGGGGGGGCAACGTTTGGAAACACCATATATTTT. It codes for CASSPRLGGATFGNTIYF.

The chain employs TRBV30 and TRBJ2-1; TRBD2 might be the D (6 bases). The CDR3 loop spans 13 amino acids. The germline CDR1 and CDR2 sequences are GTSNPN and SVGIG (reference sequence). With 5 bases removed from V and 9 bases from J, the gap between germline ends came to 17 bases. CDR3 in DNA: TGTGCCTGGGTGGCAGGACTCGGGGGTGAGCAGTTCTTC. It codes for CAWVAGLGGEQFF.

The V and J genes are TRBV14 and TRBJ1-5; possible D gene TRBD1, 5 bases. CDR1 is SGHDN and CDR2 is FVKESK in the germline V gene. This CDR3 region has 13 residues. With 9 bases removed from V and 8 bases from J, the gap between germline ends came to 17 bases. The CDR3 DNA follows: TGTGCCAGTGCGCGGGCCCGGGGGGAGCCCCAGCATTTT. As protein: CASARARGEPQHF.

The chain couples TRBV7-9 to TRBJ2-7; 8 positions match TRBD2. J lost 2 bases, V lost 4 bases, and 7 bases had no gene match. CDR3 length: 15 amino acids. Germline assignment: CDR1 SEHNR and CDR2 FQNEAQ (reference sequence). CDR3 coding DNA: TGTGCCAGCAGCTCAGCCTTAGCGGGGACCTACGAGCAGTACTTC. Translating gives CASSSALAGTYEQYF.

The CDR3 coding sequence is TGTGCCAGTAGTATGCGGGGGAAGAGTGAAGCTTTCTTT. Translated, it gives CASSMRGKSEAFF. This chain joins TRBV19 and TRBJ1-1; TRBD1 might be the D (5 bases). V was clipped by 3 bases and J by 7 bases, with 12 bases between them. Germline CDR1 and CDR2: LNHDA and SQIVND (reference sequence). The CDR3 totals 13 residues.